Listed below are T cell receptor beta chains from one sample, sequenced in a study of T cell responses to AZD1222 COVID-19 vaccine. The assay was immunoSEQ multiplex PCR, and TCRdb's table has in-frame clones only and misses some. The table includes around 80,000 clones, 83% detected once. The sample in question was peripheral blood, obtained 28 days after the second AZD1222 dose. Receptors were obtained from an adult who received the AZD1222 COVID-19 vaccine. The CDR3 runs from the conserved cysteine through the conserved F or W. The D gene is left open where the match is weak. Clone size is stated in some rows and not others, as once, few, many or a class when expanded.

TRBJ1-1 TRBV2 - - TGTGCCAGCAGTGAAGGACGAGACACTGAAGCTTTCTTT CASSEGRDTEAFF
TRBJ2-1 TRBV6-1 - - TGTGCCAGCAGTGAATCTTTAAAGGAGCAGTTCTTC CASSESLKEQFF
TRBJ1-5 TRBV19 TRBD1 - TGTGCCACCAAAGGGACAGGGGGGGGCAATCAGCCCCAGCATTTT CATKGTGGGNQPQHF
TRBJ2-2 TRBV19 - - TGTGCCAGTAGTATATCACGAACGTTGTCGAACACCGGGGAGCTGTTTTTT CASSISRTLSNTGELFF
TRBJ1-4 TRBV4-1 - once TGCGCCAGCAGCCACGTGGGGGAAAAACTGTTTTTT CASSHVGEKLFF
TRBJ2-7 TRBV12-3/TRBV12-4 - once TGTGCCAGCAGTACGAGCAGGAACTACGAGCAGTACTTC CASSTSRNYEQYF
TRBJ2-1 TRBV28 - - TGTGCCAGCAGTGGTACCTCCAATGAGCAGTTCTTC CASSGTSNEQFF
TRBJ1-1 TRBV3-1/TRBV3-2 - - TGTGCCAGCATCGGGTCGGAACAGAACACTGAAGCTTTCTTT CASIGSEQNTEAFF
TRBJ1-3 TRBV14 - - TGTGCCAGCAGCCGAAAACAGAGCTCTGGAAACACCATATATTTT CASSRKQSSGNTIYF
TRBJ1-1 TRBV18 - - TGTGCCAGCTCACCACCCAGTTTTCCCACTGAAGCTTTCTTT CASSPPSFPTEAFF
TRBJ1-5 TRBV20-1 - - TGCAGTGCTAGGCTTAAGCAGCCCCAGCATTTT CSARLKQPQHF
TRBJ2-2 TRBV7-2 TRBD2 once TGTGCCAGCAGCTTGACTAGCGGGATTCAGGGCGGGGAGCTGTTTTTT CASSLTSGIQGGELFF
TRBJ2-1 TRBV7-9 TRBD2 - TGTGCCAGCAGCCTCCGGACTAGCGGTCACTCCTACAATGAGCAGTTCTTC CASSLRTSGHSYNEQFF
TRBJ1-5 TRBV27 - - TGTGCCAGCAGCTCGGACAGTCATCAGCCCCAGCATTTT CASSSDSHQPQHF
TRBJ1-4 TRBV5-1 - - TGCGCCAGCAGCGACTCAGGGGTAACTAATGAAAAACTGTTTTTT CASSDSGVTNEKLFF
TRBJ1-2 TRBV11-2 TRBD1 - TGTGCCAGCAGCCAGGGACAGGCGACACTCGGCTACACCTTC CASSQGQATLGYTF
TRBJ2-1 TRBV4-2 - few TGTGCCAGCAGCCCGTTCGGGCGGGACTACAATGAGCAGTTCTTC CASSPFGRDYNEQFF
TRBJ2-1 TRBV7-3 TRBD2 - TGTGCCAGCAGCCGAATAGCGGGTCCTGAGCAGTTCTTC CASSRIAGPEQFF
TRBJ2-3 TRBV5-1 TRBD1 - TGCGCCAGCAGCACCCCCGGGACAGGTATTTCAGATACGCAGTATTTT CASSTPGTGISDTQYF
TRBJ2-2 TRBV28 TRBD2 - TGTGCCAGCAGTTTTGTAGGACTAGCGGGAGATAACACCGGGGAGCTGTTTTTT CASSFVGLAGDNTGELFF
TRBJ1-1 TRBV6-5 - - TGTGCCAGCAGCAAGACCGAGAACACTGAAGCTTTCTTT CASSKTENTEAFF
TRBJ1-2 TRBV28 TRBD1 - TGTGCCAGCAGACCTGACAGGGTCTATGGCTACACCTTC CASRPDRVYGYTF
TRBJ2-1 TRBV5-1 - once TGCGCCAGCAGCTTGGAGGATAGCTCCTACAATGAGCAGTTCTTC CASSLEDSSYNEQFF
TRBJ2-1 TRBV6-5 TRBD2 - TGTGCCAGCAGGCTGAGCGGGAGGGCCTACAATGAGCAGTTCTTC CASRLSGRAYNEQFF
TRBJ1-2 TRBV4-1 TRBD1 few TGCGCCAGCAGCCAAGTCCTTCGTCGGGGACAGGGGGTTGAGGGCTACACCTTC CASSQVLRRGQGVEGYTF
TRBJ1-1 TRBV24-1 TRBD1 - TGTGCCACCAGTGAGCCCGAACAGGGGGCAACTGAAGCTTTCTTT CATSEPEQGATEAFF
TRBJ1-2 TRBV28 - - TGTGCCAGCAGTTACGGCGGGGGCTATGGCTACACCTTC CASSYGGGYGYTF
TRBJ1-3 TRBV9 - - TGTGCCAGCAGCCCGGCACCCAACAACTCTGGAAACACCATATATTTT CASSPAPNNSGNTIYF